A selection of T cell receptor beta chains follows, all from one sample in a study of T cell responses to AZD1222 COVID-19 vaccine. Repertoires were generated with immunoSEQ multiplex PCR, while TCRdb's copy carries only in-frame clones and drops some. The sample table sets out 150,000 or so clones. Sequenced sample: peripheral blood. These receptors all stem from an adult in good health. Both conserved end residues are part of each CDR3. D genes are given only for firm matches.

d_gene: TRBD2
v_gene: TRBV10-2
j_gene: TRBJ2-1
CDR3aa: CASSESGGSSYNEQFF
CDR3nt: TGCGCCAGCAGTGAGTCGGGGGGGAGCTCCTACAATGAGCAGTTCTTC

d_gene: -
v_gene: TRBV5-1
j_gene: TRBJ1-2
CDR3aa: CASSLDKRSNYGYTF
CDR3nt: TGCGCCAGCAGCTTGGACAAACGATCTAACTATGGCTACACCTTC

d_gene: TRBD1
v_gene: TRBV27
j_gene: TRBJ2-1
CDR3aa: CASSFKGAPGNEQFF
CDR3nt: TGTGCCAGCAGTTTTAAGGGGGCGCCGGGCAATGAGCAGTTCTTC

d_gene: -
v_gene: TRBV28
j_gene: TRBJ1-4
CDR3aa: CASSFSGNEKLFF
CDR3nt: TGTGCCAGCAGTTTTTCAGGTAATGAAAAACTGTTTTTT

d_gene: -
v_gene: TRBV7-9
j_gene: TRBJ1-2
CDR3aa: CASSDSPFNYGYTF
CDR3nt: TGTGCCAGCAGTGACAGCCCTTTTAACTATGGCTACACCTTC

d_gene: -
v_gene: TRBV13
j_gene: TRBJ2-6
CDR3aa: CASSLGTVKSSGANVLTF
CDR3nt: TGTGCCAGCAGCTTAGGGACCGTAAAAAGCTCTGGGGCCAACGTCCTGACTTTC

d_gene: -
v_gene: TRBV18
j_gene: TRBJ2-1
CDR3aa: CASSPGESSWQFF
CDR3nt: TGTGCCAGCTCACCGGGTGAGTCTTCTTGGCAGTTCTTC

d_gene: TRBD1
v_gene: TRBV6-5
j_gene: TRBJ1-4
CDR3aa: CASRLTGREEKLFF
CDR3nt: TGTGCCAGCAGACTGACAGGGAGGGAGGAAAAACTGTTTTTT

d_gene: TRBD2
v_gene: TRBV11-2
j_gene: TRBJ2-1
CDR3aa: CASSLVLAGHNEQFF
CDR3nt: TGTGCCAGCAGCTTAGTTCTAGCGGGGCACAATGAGCAGTTCTTC

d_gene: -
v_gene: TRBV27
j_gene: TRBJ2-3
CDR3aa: CASTWGGAGDTQYF
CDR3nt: TGTGCCAGCACCTGGGGGGGGGCTGGGGATACGCAGTATTTT

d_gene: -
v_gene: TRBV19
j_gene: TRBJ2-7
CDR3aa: CASSIEDSVGYEQYF
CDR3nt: TGTGCCAGTAGTATAGAAGATAGCGTGGGCTACGAGCAGTACTTC

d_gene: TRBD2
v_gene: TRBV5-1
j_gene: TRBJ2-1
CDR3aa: CASSFPGTSGSSYNEQFF
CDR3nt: TGCGCCAGCAGCTTTCCGGGGACTAGCGGGAGCTCCTACAATGAGCAGTTCTTC

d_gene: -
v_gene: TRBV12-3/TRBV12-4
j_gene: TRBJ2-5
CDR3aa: CASSLGVGGTQYF
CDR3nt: TGTGCCAGCAGTCTCGGGGTGGGTGGGACCCAGTACTTC

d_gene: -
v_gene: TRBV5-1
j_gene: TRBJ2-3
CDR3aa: CASSLDRLTDTQYF
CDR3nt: TGCGCCAGCAGCTTGGACAGACTCACAGATACGCAGTATTTT

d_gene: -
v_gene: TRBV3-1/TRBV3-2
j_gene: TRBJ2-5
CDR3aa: CASSQGTNQETQYF
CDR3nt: TGTGCCAGCAGCCAAGGGACTAACCAAGAGACCCAGTACTTC

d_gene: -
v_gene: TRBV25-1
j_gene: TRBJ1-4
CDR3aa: CASSEKGLINEKLFF
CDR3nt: TGTGCCAGCAGTGAAAAGGGACTGATAAATGAAAAACTGTTTTTT